The 16 T cell receptor beta chains reported below all come from one sample, sequenced in a study of T-cell memory formation after mild COVID-19. One entry per CDR3 protein results from TCRdb running MiXCR on the 5' RACE reads. Of 350,000 to 500,000 distinct CDR3 sequences in the sample, 20% to 25% are singletons; the top ten hold under 15%. The sample taken for sequencing was PBMCs or a T cell subset sorted from them (not recorded which). Receptor source: an adult woman who had mild COVID-19 (a few samples of this study predate the infection). Cell type and time point are not known.

This clonotype was counted between two and nine times. The chain has TRBV5-6 and TRBJ2-5; D is unclear. Germline values: CDR1 SGHDT, CDR2 YYEEEE. The V gene lost 0 bases and the J gene lost 1 base, with 7 bases spanning the gap. The CDR3 consists of 14 residues. The CDR3 nucleotides read TGTGCCAGCAGCTTGGTCTGGTCCCAAGAGACCCAGTACTTC. This codes for CASSLVWSQETQYF.

This clonotype showed up just a few times. The CDR3 is CAITGANSYEQYF. CDR3 bases: TGTGCCATCACCGGGGCAAACTCCTACGAGCAGTACTTC. The rearrangement joins TRBV10-3 to TRBJ2-7; D possibly uses TRBD1 or TRBD2 (5 bases each). The CDR3 is 13 amino acids. Germline values: CDR1 ENHRY, CDR2 SYGVKD. Trimming removed 7 bases from V and 0 bases from J, with 10 bases in between.

This clonotype was recorded a few times. This chain joins TRBV29-1 and TRBJ2-7; D not resolved. Trimming stripped 2 bases from V and 0 bases from J, with 5 bases between. The germline V gene encodes CDR1 SQVTM and CDR2 ANQGSEA. The CDR3 is made up of 12 amino acids. The CDR3: CSVETYSYEQYF. DNA of the CDR3: TGCAGCGTTGAAACCTACTCCTACGAGCAGTACTTC.

The chain uses TRBV5-1 and TRBJ2-5, with 7 positions matching TRBD2. The CDR3 consists of 15 residues. V gave up 1 base and J gave up 1 base; unmatched junction bases: 4. CDR1 is SGHRS, CDR2 YFSETQ, per germline. The chain's CDR3 is CASSLIPGGQETQYF. The CDR3 nucleotides are TGCGCCAGCAGCTTGATCCCGGGAGGCCAAGAGACCCAGTACTTC.

V gene TRBV24-1 combines with J gene TRBJ2-1; the match to TRBD2 covers 9 bases. The germline V gene encodes CDR1 KGHDR and CDR2 SFDVKD. There are 17 residues in the CDR3. V gave up 1 base and J gave up 6 bases; unmatched junction bases: 9. The CDR3 nucleotides read TGTGCCACCAGTGATTTCCCTATAGCGGGGGAAGGCAATGAGCAGTTCTTC. Protein: CATSDFPIAGEGNEQFF.

This clonotype was recorded many times. The V gene is TRBV4-3, the J gene TRBJ2-1, with 10 bases matching TRBD1. Germline V gives CDR1 LGHNA, CDR2 YSLEER. V lost 0 bases, J lost 4 bases, and 0 bases stayed unmatched. CDR3 length equals 15 residues. The CDR3 here is CASSQEGQGYNEQFF. The CDR3 nucleotides read TGCGCCAGCAGCCAAGAGGGACAGGGGTACAATGAGCAGTTCTTC.

In its sample, this clonotype was seen a few times. V and J are TRBV2 and TRBJ2-1; D not certain. From germline, CDR1 is SNHLY and CDR2 FYNNEI. The V and J ends lost 7 bases and 6 bases respectively, with 19 bases between them. The CDR3 covers 15 residues. The CDR3, as DNA: TGTGCCAGCAAAAGGGTGAGAGAGACTGCCAATGAGCAGTTCTTC. This codes for CASKRVRETANEQFF.

The chain combines TRBV4-3 with TRBJ2-5, with D perhaps TRBD1 or TRBD2 (5 bases each). The CDR3 consists of 17 residues. With 0 bases removed from V and 4 bases from J, the gap between germline ends came to 18 bases. Germline CDR1 reads LGHNA; CDR2 reads YSLEER. The CDR3 is CASSQDSKGTPPETQYF. DNA for the CDR3: TGCGCCAGCAGCCAAGACTCCAAGGGGACCCCCCCAGAGACCCAGTACTTC.

The CDR3 DNA follows: TGTGCCAGTAGTATAGGGACTAGCGGGAGTTACAATGAGCAGTTCTTC. Protein product: CASSIGTSGSYNEQFF. V usage is TRBV19 and J usage is TRBJ2-1; 13 bases fit TRBD2. Germline lookup yields CDR1 LNHDA and CDR2 SQIVND (reference sequence). The CDR3 runs 16 residues. V gave up 1 base and J gave up 4 bases; unmatched junction bases: 1. The whole variable domain, filled in from reference TRBV19 and TRBJ2-1, reads DGGITQSPKYLFRKEGQNVTLSCEQNLNHDAMYWYRQDPGQGLRLIYYSQIVNDFQKGDIAEGYSVSREKKESFPLTVTSAQKNPTAFYLCASSIGTSGSYNEQFFGPGTRLTVL.

This clonotype was recorded at least ten times. The V call is TRBV7-2, the J call TRBJ2-2; 10 bases align to TRBD1. With 3 bases clipped from V and 6 bases from J, the junction kept 4 bases outside the gene matches. This CDR3 comprises 15 residues. Germline CDR1 is SGHTA and CDR2 is FQGNSA. CDR3 bases: TGTGCCAGCAGCTTTGGGACAGGGGTAGCCGGGGAGCTGTTTTTT. This sequence encodes CASSFGTGVAGELFF.

This clonotype was counted a few times. One junction end disagrees with the germline gene, perhaps due to a read error. The chain links TRBV29-1 to TRBJ1-1; TRBD1 aligns across 8 bases. The CDR3 totals 13 residues. The germline V gene has CDR1 SQVTM and CDR2 ANQGSEA. For the CDR3, the DNA is TGCAGCGTCGAAGGGACAGGGAACACTGAAGCTTTCTTT. This translates into CSVEGTGNTEAFF.

This clonotype has just a few counts. This rearrangement joins TRBV6-6 to TRBJ1-5; TRBD1 matches 9 bases. The CDR3 has 15 residues. The trim removed 5 bases at V and 3 bases at J, leaving 5 bases unmatched. Germline loops: CDR1 MNHNY, CDR2 SVGAGI (reference sequence). The CDR3 sequence: CASSRGQGNNQPQHF. The CDR3 region has the DNA TGTGCCAGCAGTCGTGGACAGGGGAACAATCAGCCCCAGCATTTT.

A few counts support this clonotype. The rearrangement links TRBV5-1 to TRBJ1-2; 11 bases line up with TRBD1. The V gene's germline CDR1 is SGHRS and CDR2 YFSETQ. Trimming at V came to 5 bases and at J to 4 bases, leaving 19 bases not matched to a gene. CDR3 length: 19 residues. The CDR3 region is CASRASPIGQGAPGYGYTF. In nucleotides, the CDR3 is TGCGCCAGCAGGGCATCCCCGATCGGACAGGGGGCGCCGGGCTATGGCTACACCTTC.

The rearrangement joins TRBV15 to TRBJ2-1; 7 bases line up with TRBD1. J lost 9 bases, V lost 0 bases, and 11 bases had no gene match. The germline CDR1 and CDR2 sequences are LNHNV and YYDKDF (reference sequence). This CDR3 comprises 16 residues. Here the CDR3 DNA reads TGTGCCACCAGCAGAGATATAGGGGGCCCACAGGGTGAGCAGTTCTTC. Residues: CATSRDIGGPQGEQFF.

This clonotype was detected ten times or more. The chain links TRBV5-5 to TRBJ2-7; 9 positions match TRBD1. With 1 base clipped from V and 2 bases from J, the junction kept 4 bases outside the gene matches. The CDR3 runs to 15 residues. Germline CDR1 and CDR2: SGHKS and YYEKEE (reference sequence). The CDR3 DNA follows: TGTGCCAGCAGCTTGTCCGGGACAGGGACCTACGAGCAGTACTTC. Its translation: CASSLSGTGTYEQYF.

This clonotype was seen many times. The J gene is TRBJ1-5, the V gene TRBV19; the D gene is possibly TRBD1 (6 bases). CDR3 length: 15 residues. Germline V gene sequence: CDR1 LNHDA, CDR2 SQIVND (reference sequence). Trimming took 6 bases from V and 0 from J, leaving 12 bases between them. The CDR3 region is CASRRDTVSNQPQHF. CDR3 DNA sequence: TGTGCCAGTAGAAGGGACACCGTTAGCAATCAGCCCCAGCATTTT.